This TCR beta chain was sequenced during a study of blood T cell repertoires in COVID-19. The CDR3 runs to 13 residues. Trimming pared 2 bases from V and 8 bases from J, leaving 10 bases between. Looked up from germline, CDR1 is MDHEN and CDR2 is SYDVKM. The table came from immunoSEQ multiplex PCR; TCRdb's copy has only in-frame clones and leaves some out. Among about 480,000 clones listed, roughly 89% were seen once. The receptor comes from a man aged 18 to 30 with COVID-19, enrolled during active disease. Input material: peripheral blood. The J gene is TRBJ1-5, the V gene TRBV28; D gene uncertain. CDR3 nucleotides: TGTGCCAGCAGTTTACGCGCTCCAAAGCCCCAGCATTTT. Its translation: CASSLRAPKPQHF.